This TCR beta chain was captured in a study of beta chain features in type 1 diabetes. Whole-study findings and limits: The naive, central memory and Treg TCRB repertoires looked more alike in patients than they did in healthy donors. Type 1 diabetes patients had moderately but significantly shorter TCRB CDR3s in all four CD4+ subsets. Insertion counts at VDJ junctions were lower in type 1 diabetes patients, who also showed more deletions there.

Comments on this clone: Antigen specificity is unknown.

Expressed TCRB transcripts were sequenced because the entire RNA isolate underwent reverse transcription. Method: immunoSEQ multiplex PCR; TCRdb's copy keeps in-frame clones and lacks some. This table holds about 14,000 clones, roughly 60% found once. Researchers reported sorting CD4+ naive, central memory, regulatory and stem cell-like memory cells via CD45RO/CCR7/CD25/CD127/CD95/CD27. The sequenced sample was stem cell memory CD4+ T cells from blood. The source of this sequence is a woman between 18 and 29 years old with type 1 diabetes.

DNA for the CDR3: TGTGCCACGGCGGGACAGGGTAATGAAAAACTGTTTTTT. Translating it yields CATAGQGNEKLFF. V and J are TRBV28 and TRBJ1-4, with 9 bases fitting TRBD1. The CDR3 contains 13 residues. CDR1 is MDHEN and CDR2 is SYDVKM in the germline V gene. V lost 10 bases to trimming and J lost 4 bases; unmatched junction nucleotides: 4. Together with reference TRBV28 and TRBJ1-4, the CDR3 gives the full variable domain: DVKVTQSSRYLVKRTGEKVFLECVQDMDHENMFWYRQDPGLGLRLIYFSYDVKMKEKGDIPEGYSVSREKKERFSLILESASTNQTSMYLCATAGQGNEKLFFGSGTQLSVL.